What follows describes a single TCR beta chain. The antigen is not known. 5'RACE primed from the constant segment yielded TCR alpha and TCR beta cDNA libraries bearing sample barcodes and UMIs. MiXCR, applied by TCRdb to the 5' RACE reads, yields one record per CDR3 protein. The sample has some 320,000 distinct CDR3 sequences, more than 13% seen once. The sample belongs to a study of T-cell memory formation after mild COVID-19. Study-level findings and limits: Contracting CD4+ clones were located mainly in CM and EM, and CD8+ clones in EMRA. Detection of some responders pre-infection suggested pre-existing cross-reactive memory T cells participated.

With 2 bases removed from V and 4 bases from J, the gap between germline ends came to 8 bases. The CDR3 consists of 13 residues. Germline V gene data show CDR1 as SGHTA and CDR2 as FQGNSA. This chain joins TRBV7-2 and TRBJ1-2; D gene unclear. This clonotype originated in a man aged 18 to 30 who had mild COVID-19 (a few samples of this study predate the infection). Cell type and time point are not known. Sample: PBMCs or a T cell subset sorted from them (not recorded which). DNA for the CDR3: TGTGCCAGCAGCTTATCAGGCATCTATGGCTACACCTTC. It yields the protein CASSLSGIYGYTF.